These 18 T cell receptor beta chains came from one sample sequenced in a study of blood T cell repertoires in COVID-19. The method was immunoSEQ multiplex PCR; TCRdb's version includes in-frame clones alone and lacks a portion of them. The sample consists of approximately 75,000 clones, over 75% of them appearing once. Source material: peripheral blood. The receptors stem from a human donor in a cohort sampled during active COVID-19.

The chain couples TRBV2 to TRBJ2-4; 10 bases agree with TRBD2. J gave up 1 base and V 8 bases, and 17 bases lay outside the gene matches. Germline CDR1 reads SNHLY; CDR2 reads FYNNEI. CDR3 length: 19 residues. CDR3 DNA: TGTGCCAGCCAGTTCGGGACTAGCGAATGGGGTCGGGCCAAAAACATTCAGTACTTC. Amino acids: CASQFGTSEWGRAKNIQYF. The entire variable domain, with the rest obtained from reference TRBV2 and TRBJ2-4, is as follows: EPEVTQTPSHQVTQMGQEVILRCVPISNHLYFYWYRQILGQKVEFLVSFYNNEISEKSEIFDDQFSVERPDGSNFTLKIRSTKLEDSAMYFCASQFGTSEWGRAKNIQYFGAGTRLSVL.

This CDR3 is CASRPDRVANQPQHF. DNA for the CDR3: TGTGCCAGTAGACCCGACAGGGTCGCAAATCAGCCCCAGCATTTT. The chain uses TRBV19 and TRBJ1-5, with 7 bases fitting TRBD1. After removal of 6 bases from V and 4 bases from J, the junction contained 9 bases not matched to a gene. Germline-derived CDR1 and CDR2 are LNHDA and SQIVND (reference sequence). This CDR3 spans 15 amino acids.

The chain couples TRBV19 to TRBJ2-2; TRBD1 might be the D (6 bases). The germline V gene encodes CDR1 LNHDA and CDR2 SQIVND (reference sequence). The CDR3 is 14 residues long. V lost 2 bases and J lost 3, with 7 bases in between. This chain's CDR3 is CASSIQGYTGELFF. CDR3 coding DNA: TGTGCCAGTAGTATACAGGGGTACACCGGGGAGCTGTTTTTT.

The chain combines TRBV27 with TRBJ1-6; TRBD1 aligns across 7 bases. Germline CDR1 MNHEY, CDR2 SMNVEV (reference sequence). The J segment lost 5 bases and the V segment lost 0 bases, leaving 10 bases of the junction unmatched. This CDR3 comprises 18 residues. CDR3 sequence (DNA): TGTGCCAGCAGTTTATCCCTTCATCAGGGGGTAGATAATTCACCCCTCCACTTT. Translated: CASSLSLHQGVDNSPLHF.

The chain recombines TRBV10-3 with TRBJ1-1; 8 nucleotides agree with TRBD1. CDR1 ENHRY and CDR2 SYGVKD come from the germline V gene. CDR3 length: 13 residues. J gave up 1 base and V 6 bases, and 1 base lay outside the gene matches. The CDR3 loop is CAISDRGNTEAFF. In nucleotides, the CDR3 is TGTGCCATCAGCGACAGGGGGAACACTGAAGCTTTCTTT.

This sequence joins TRBV2 and TRBJ2-3, with 11 bases identical to TRBD2. Germline loops: CDR1 SNHLY, CDR2 FYNNEI. This CDR3 is built from 15 residues. J gave up 2 bases and V 10 bases, and 8 bases lay outside the gene matches. The CDR3 here is CATPGTSGLTDTQYF. The CDR3 DNA reads TGTGCCACCCCGGGGACTAGCGGCCTCACAGATACGCAGTATTTT.

The chain joins TRBV15 to TRBJ1-1, with D maybe TRBD1 (6 bases). CDR3 size: 15 residues. V lost 1 base, J lost 4 bases, and 13 bases lay in between. Germline lookup yields CDR1 LNHNV and CDR2 YYDKDF (reference sequence). As DNA, the CDR3 is TGTGCCACCAGCAGAGTATGGGGGGGCGGCACTGAAGCTTTCTTT. The encoded protein is CATSRVWGGGTEAFF.

The chain employs TRBV20-1 and TRBJ1-2; 7 bases line up with TRBD1. Trimming at V came to 3 bases and at J to 5 bases, leaving 6 bases not matched to a gene. The CDR3 is made up of 13 amino acids. Germline V CDR1 and CDR2: DFQATT, SNEGSKA (reference sequence). Here the CDR3 reads CSASDTGAYGYTF. The CDR3 DNA follows: TGCAGTGCTAGTGACACAGGGGCTTATGGCTACACCTTC.

This chain connects TRBV5-1 to TRBJ2-4; a weak D match, TRBD1 (5 bases). This CDR3 spans 15 amino acids. Trimming removed 3 bases from V and 8 bases from J, with 18 bases in between. The germline V gene has CDR1 SGHRS and CDR2 YFSETQ. CDR3 in amino acids: CASSSGLQARDIQYF. Here the CDR3 DNA reads TGCGCCAGCAGCTCAGGGCTTCAGGCCCGCGACATTCAGTACTTC.

V is TRBV5-1 and J is TRBJ2-1; 10 bases fit TRBD2. The CDR3 is 15 amino acids. The V and J ends lost 6 bases and 9 bases, in that order; junction bases with no gene match: 12. Germline CDR1 SGHRS, CDR2 YFSETQ. CDR3: CASIEASGGGGEQFF. In DNA form, the CDR3 reads TGCGCCAGCATAGAGGCTAGCGGGGGAGGAGGTGAGCAGTTCTTC.

The chain couples TRBV18 to TRBJ1-2; D perhaps matches TRBD1 (5 bases). Deletions cut 1 base from V and 6 bases from J, with 15 bases between. CDR3 length equals 15 residues. From germline, CDR1 is KGHSH and CDR2 LQKENI. CDR3 residues: CASSPRRGLNDGYTF. The CDR3 DNA is TGTGCCAGCTCACCACGAAGGGGCCTTAATGATGGCTACACCTTC.

Only one count was recorded for this clone. The chain is built from TRBV9 and TRBJ2-5; 10 positions agree with TRBD1. Germline V gene lookup returns CDR1 SGDLS and CDR2 YYNGEE. With 4 bases clipped from V and 5 bases from J, the junction kept 8 bases outside the gene matches. The CDR3 is made up of 15 amino acids. The CDR3 sequence: CASSLTGTGVETQYF. In DNA form, the CDR3 reads TGTGCCAGCAGCTTGACCGGGACAGGGGTGGAGACCCAGTACTTC.

The chain carries TRBV9 and TRBJ2-5; 8 bases align to TRBD2. Per the germline V gene, CDR1 is SGDLS and CDR2 is YYNGEE. The CDR3 contains 14 residues. V lost 4 bases, J lost 5 bases, and 7 bases stayed unmatched. CDR3: CASSPGGAGETQYF. In DNA form, the CDR3 reads TGTGCCAGCAGCCCCGGGGGGGCCGGGGAGACCCAGTACTTC.

This chain links TRBV12-3 or TRBV12-4 with TRBJ1-1, with D tentatively TRBD1 (5 bases). Trimming removed 4 bases from V and 11 bases from J, with 17 bases in between. There are 13 residues in the CDR3. The CDR3 DNA sequence: TGTGCCAGCAGTTCCTCGGGGGGGTCGGCCGCTTTCTTT. Its protein is CASSSSGGSAAFF.

This rearrangement joins TRBV5-1 to TRBJ2-5; 11 nucleotides match TRBD2. V trimming: 3 bases; J trimming: 2 bases; junction bases outside the gene matches: 6. This CDR3 spans 16 amino acids. CDR1 is SGHRS, CDR2 YFSETQ, per germline. This CDR3 reads CASSSGASGGQETQYF. DNA for the CDR3: TGCGCCAGCAGCTCGGGGGCTAGCGGGGGGCAAGAGACCCAGTACTTC.

The V and J genes are TRBV10-2 and TRBJ2-1; 9 bases agree with TRBD2. CDR3 length: 11 amino acids. Germline trimming cut 11 bases from V and 7 bases from J; bases unmatched to any gene: 3. Per the germline V gene, CDR1 is WSHSY and CDR2 is SAAADI. CDR3 in amino acids: CAGGGGNEQFF. The CDR3 region has the DNA TGCGCCGGCGGGGGGGGAAATGAGCAGTTCTTC.

The chain recombines TRBV27 with TRBJ2-3, with TRBD2 matching over 13 bases. J gave up 3 bases and V 5 bases, and 8 bases lay outside the gene matches. The CDR3 spans 17 residues. Germline assignment: CDR1 MNHEY and CDR2 SMNVEV (reference sequence). CDR3 coding DNA: TGTGCCAGCAGTATCCTCACTAGCGGGGGGGCAACAGATACGCAGTATTTT. Its translation: CASSILTSGGATDTQYF.

CDR3 coding DNA: TGTGCCAGCAGCTTCATAGACACGGGGGGCTACTATGGCTACACCTTC. Translation: CASSFIDTGGYYGYTF. V is TRBV5-8 and J is TRBJ1-2, with a tentative D call TRBD1 (6 bases). The CDR3 runs to 16 residues. Germline V CDR1 and CDR2: SGHTS, YDEGEE. V was pared by 2 bases and J by 3 bases, with 17 bases between.